The 29 T cell receptor beta chains reported below all come from one sample, sequenced in a study of cytomegalovirus exposure and HLA in healthy donors. Measured with immunoSEQ multiplex PCR; TCRdb has only the in-frame clones, and not every one. The repertoire holds about 140,000 clones, with roughly 90% as singletons. Specimen: PBMCs. These receptors originate from a man aged 18 to 30 in good health and CMV-seronegative.

This clone was found once. The DNA for the CDR3 is TGTGCCAGCAGCTTTAACAGGGCCCAGGATGGCTACACCTTC. Translating it yields CASSFNRAQDGYTF. The chain recombines TRBV5-6 with TRBJ1-2; D is possibly TRBD1 (6 bases). This CDR3 spans 14 amino acids. The ends were cut back, 2 bases at V and 6 bases at J, with 14 bases in the middle. Germline V gene data show CDR1 as SGHDT and CDR2 as YYEEEE.

The V and J genes are TRBV6-1 and TRBJ2-1, with 8 positions matching TRBD2. Per the germline V gene, CDR1 is MNHNS and CDR2 is SASEGT. The ends lost 8 bases at V and 3 bases at J; junction bases unmatched: 6. The CDR3 contains 14 residues. CDR3: CASSLAGFYNEQFF. As DNA, the CDR3 is TGTGCCAGCTCCCTAGCGGGCTTCTACAATGAGCAGTTCTTC.

For the CDR3, the DNA is TGTGCCAGCAGTGAATGGGTTAGCGGGAGGGATTTTACCTACGAGCAGTACTTC. Translation: CASSEWVSGRDFTYEQYF. The chain couples TRBV6-1 to TRBJ2-7; TRBD2 matches at 11 bases. V gave up 2 bases and J gave up 2 bases; unmatched junction bases: 11. The CDR3 is made up of 18 amino acids. Looked up from germline, CDR1 is MNHNS and CDR2 is SASEGT.

This clone was seen a handful of times. The rearrangement joins TRBV10-3 to TRBJ2-4; D may be TRBD1 (5 bases). Germline loops: CDR1 ENHRY, CDR2 SYGVKD. The CDR3 extends over 14 amino acids. Trimming cost V 2 bases and J 6 bases, with 11 bases left between them. The DNA for the CDR3 is TGTGCCATCAGTGAGCGGGCAGGGCTAAACATTCAGTACTTC. It encodes CAISERAGLNIQYF.

The chain links TRBV6-1 to TRBJ1-2; 12 bases are shared with TRBD1. The germline CDR1 and CDR2 sequences are MNHNS and SASEGT. The J segment lost 7 bases and the V segment lost 5 bases, leaving 8 bases of the junction unmatched. The CDR3 extends over 15 amino acids. The CDR3 DNA sequence: TGTGCCAGCAGTAGCTCCGGGACAGGGGGCACTGGCTACACCTTC. This codes for CASSSSGTGGTGYTF.

This chain links TRBV7-9 with TRBJ2-4, with D maybe TRBD2 (6 bases). The germline V gene encodes CDR1 SEHNR and CDR2 FQNEAQ (reference sequence). The CDR3 spans 12 residues. V gave up 6 bases and J gave up 11 bases, with 14 bases separating them. CDR3 bases: TGTGCCAGCAGTTTCAGGCGGGACTTTCAGTACTTC. Translated, it gives CASSFRRDFQYF.

The chain couples TRBV10-2 to TRBJ1-1; 8 bases match TRBD1. V trimming: 7 bases; J trimming: 6 bases; junction bases outside the gene matches: 7. CDR3 length: 13 residues. The V gene's germline CDR1 is WSHSY and CDR2 SAAADI. The CDR3 region is CASKTDRASEAFF. In DNA, the CDR3 is TGCGCCAGCAAGACGGACAGGGCTTCTGAAGCTTTCTTT.

This clone appeared a few times. A read error may account for a junction end that differs from germline. The chain employs TRBV7-7 and TRBJ2-5; 12 nucleotides align to TRBD2. Germline V lookup: CDR1 SSHAT, CDR2 FNYEAQ (reference sequence). CDR3 length: 13 amino acids. CDR3 protein: CASSTGTSGLYHF. The CDR3 region has the DNA TGTGCCAGCAGTACCGGGACTAGCGGGCTTTACCACTTC.

The chain recombines TRBV7-2 with TRBJ2-7, with a tentative D call TRBD1 (7 bases). CDR1 is SGHTA, CDR2 FQGNSA, per germline. CDR3 size: 14 residues. Trimming pared 5 bases from V and 3 bases from J, leaving 14 bases between. CDR3 sequence (DNA): TGTGCCAGCAGCGCGGTTCAGGGGGGCTACGAGCAGTACTTC. Translated, it gives CASSAVQGGYEQYF.

V and J are TRBV5-1 and TRBJ2-1, with D perhaps matching TRBD2 (5 bases). Germline values: CDR1 SGHRS, CDR2 YFSETQ. Trimming cost V 2 bases and J 7 bases, with 13 bases left between them. The CDR3 contains 14 residues. Here the CDR3 reads CASSFKDWANEQFF. Here the CDR3 DNA reads TGCGCCAGCAGCTTCAAGGACTGGGCTAATGAGCAGTTCTTC.

V gene TRBV5-1 combines with J gene TRBJ1-2; D remains ambiguous. This CDR3 is 15 amino acids long. Per the germline V gene, CDR1 is SGHRS and CDR2 is YFSETQ. Trimming shortened V by 0 bases and J by 1 base, and 10 bases separated the two germline ends. The CDR3 reads CASSLDREGNYGYTF. Written as DNA, the CDR3 is TGCGCCAGCAGCTTGGACCGGGAGGGTAACTATGGCTACACCTTC.

This clone was picked up many times. Other DNA sequences of this sample code for an identical CDR3. The genes are TRBV9 and TRBJ2-7, with a weak D call TRBD2 (5 bases). Germline V gene sequence: CDR1 SGDLS, CDR2 YYNGEE. Deletions cut 4 bases from V and 3 bases from J, with 14 bases between. The CDR3 is made up of 14 amino acids. The CDR3 DNA sequence: TGTGCCAGCAGCCCCCGGGGAGTGGGCTACGAGCAGTACTTC. Translated: CASSPRGVGYEQYF.

V and J are TRBV19 and TRBJ2-3, with a possible D match to TRBD2 (6 bases). The germline V and J ends were trimmed by 6 bases and 1 base, with 14 bases remaining between them. The CDR3 is made up of 15 amino acids. CDR1 and CDR2 from the germline V gene are LNHDA and SQIVND (reference sequence). The CDR3 DNA sequence: TGTGCCAGTAGCCCCCGGGGGAGCGGCACAGATACGCAGTATTTT. It codes for CASSPRGSGTDTQYF.

The V gene is TRBV4-1, the J gene TRBJ2-7; 8 bases map to TRBD1. V was clipped by 3 bases and J by 4 bases; unmatched bases: 20. The CDR3 is 19 amino acids. Germline loops: CDR1 MGHRA, CDR2 YSYEKL. The CDR3 here is CASSQSGQGPLSKTYEQYF. Here the CDR3 DNA reads TGCGCCAGCAGCCAGTCAGGACAGGGCCCGCTATCTAAGACTTACGAGCAGTACTTC.

This chain uses TRBV5-8 with TRBJ2-1; 11 bases align to TRBD2. V shed 4 bases, J shed 12 bases, and the junction held 9 bases outside the gene matches. Germline CDR1 and CDR2: SGHTS and YDEGEE. The CDR3 sequence is 14 residues long. CDR3 sequence: CASSHRLAGLGQFF. The CDR3 DNA is TGTGCCAGCAGCCATAGACTAGCGGGACTGGGGCAGTTCTTC.

This chain uses TRBV29-1 with TRBJ1-1; TRBD1 matches 9 bases. CDR1 SQVTM and CDR2 ANQGSEA come from the germline V gene. The CDR3 has 18 residues. J lost 3 bases, V lost 2 bases, and 16 bases had no gene match. The DNA for the CDR3 is TGCAGCGTTGAACGGCGAGGGACAGGGCCTAAGGGGCACACTGAAGCTTTCTTT. This encodes CSVERRGTGPKGHTEAFF.

The J gene is TRBJ2-7, the V gene TRBV28; 9 nucleotides match TRBD2. The CDR3 contains 16 residues. Germline CDR1 MDHEN, CDR2 SYDVKM. Germline trimming cut 3 bases from V and 4 bases from J; bases unmatched to any gene: 10. CDR3: CASSFILLAGRYEQYF. The CDR3 region has the DNA TGTGCCAGCAGTTTCATTTTGCTAGCGGGAAGGTACGAGCAGTACTTC. The complete variable domain, with remaining parts taken from reference TRBV28 and TRBJ2-7, reads DVKVTQSSRYLVKRTGEKVFLECVQDMDHENMFWYRQDPGLGLRLIYFSYDVKMKEKGDIPEGYSVSREKKERFSLILESASTNQTSMYLCASSFILLAGRYEQYFGPGTRLTVT.

On this clone itself: The sample has other DNA sequences that encode this CDR3 too. The rearrangement links TRBV7-9 to TRBJ2-7; D is ambiguous. The CDR3 loop spans 12 amino acids. The V end was cut by 4 bases, the J end by 5 bases, with 9 bases between. Germline values: CDR1 SEHNR, CDR2 FQNEAQ (reference sequence). The CDR3 loop reads CASSSTGDEQYF. The CDR3 DNA is TGTGCCAGCAGCTCTACGGGTGACGAGCAGTACTTC.

The chain employs TRBV10-3 and TRBJ2-7; TRBD1 is a possible D gene (6 bases). The CDR3 has 13 amino acids. The germline gives CDR1 ENHRY, CDR2 SYGVKD. V lost 4 bases and J lost 5, with 12 bases in between. The DNA for the CDR3 is TGTGCCATCAGTGGACGACAGGCCAACGAGCAGTACTTC. Its translation: CAISGRQANEQYF.

The chain combines TRBV5-6 with TRBJ2-7, with 9 bases that match TRBD2. The germline V gene has CDR1 SGHDT and CDR2 YYEEEE. V lost 4 bases to trimming and J lost 7 bases; unmatched junction nucleotides: 12. This CDR3 has 15 residues. In DNA, the CDR3 is TGTGCCAGCAGCCATCTAGCGGGAAGGACTGGGGAGCAGTACTTC. It codes for CASSHLAGRTGEQYF.

Regarding this clone: Other DNA sequences in this sample translate to the same CDR3. DNA of the CDR3: TGTGCCAGCTCACCTGGGACAGAGTATGGCTACACCTTC. This translates into CASSPGTEYGYTF. The V and J genes are TRBV18 and TRBJ1-2; 7 bases are a match to TRBD1. Trimming at V came to 3 bases and at J to 5 bases, leaving 3 bases not matched to a gene. CDR1 KGHSH and CDR2 LQKENI come from the germline V gene. The CDR3 runs 13 residues.

The chain is built from TRBV6-6 and TRBJ2-7; D is undetermined. Trimming stripped 6 bases from V and 3 bases from J, with 6 bases between. CDR3 length equals 11 residues. The V gene's germline CDR1 is MNHNY and CDR2 SVGAGI (reference sequence). CDR3 residues: CASRNYYEQYF. The CDR3 DNA reads as TGTGCCAGCAGGAACTACTACGAGCAGTACTTC.

The chain combines TRBV6-5 with TRBJ1-2, with 8 nucleotides matching TRBD1. This CDR3 comprises 14 residues. The germline V gene encodes CDR1 MNHEY and CDR2 SVGAGI. The V gene end was trimmed by 1 base and the J gene end by 6 bases; junction bases not matched to a gene: 4. CDR3 sequence (DNA): TGTGCCAGCAGTTACTTGACAGGGGTCGATGGCTACACCTTC. Encoded protein: CASSYLTGVDGYTF.

This chain joins TRBV4-1 and TRBJ2-7, with 11 bases identical to TRBD1. Germline lookup yields CDR1 MGHRA and CDR2 YSYEKL. V lost 4 bases to trimming and J lost 6 bases; unmatched junction nucleotides: 11. The CDR3 sequence is 16 residues long. CDR3 in amino acids: CASSLYLIGTGGEQYF. As DNA, the CDR3 is TGCGCCAGCAGCCTCTACCTCATCGGGACAGGGGGCGAGCAGTACTTC.

The chain joins TRBV6-1 to TRBJ1-2; D gene ambiguous. V was trimmed by 4 bases and J by 7 bases, leaving 16 bases between them. This CDR3 has 14 residues. Per germline, CDR1 MNHNS and CDR2 SASEGT. The CDR3 protein is CASSVWTEASGYTF. The CDR3 nucleotides are TGTGCCAGCAGTGTATGGACGGAGGCTTCTGGCTACACCTTC.

This chain uses TRBV7-2 with TRBJ2-7, with 7 bases fitting TRBD2. In germline, CDR1 is SGHTA, CDR2 FQGNSA. The CDR3 length is 14 residues. V lost 2 bases to trimming and J lost 6 bases; unmatched junction nucleotides: 7. The CDR3 is CASSLTRGLSEQYF. CDR3 bases: TGTGCCAGCAGCTTAACGCGGGGGTTAAGCGAGCAGTACTTC. Based on the CDR3 plus reference TRBV7-2 and TRBJ2-7, the full variable domain is GAGVSQSPSNKVTEKGKDVELRCDPISGHTALYWYRQSLGQGLEFLIYFQGNSAPDKSGLPSDRFSAERTGGSVSTLTIQRTQQEDSAVYLCASSLTRGLSEQYFGPGTRLTVT.

The sample holds a few counts of this clone. The V gene is TRBV5-1, the J gene TRBJ2-7; D remains ambiguous. Trimming removed 6 bases from V and 5 bases from J, with 18 bases in between. The CDR3 consists of 14 residues. Per the germline V gene, CDR1 is SGHRS and CDR2 is YFSETQ. The CDR3, as DNA: TGCGCCAGCACCCTGTCGGTGCCATCCCACGAGCAGTACTTC. Amino acid sequence: CASTLSVPSHEQYF.

V and J are TRBV19 and TRBJ1-4, with 9 bases that match TRBD1. Germline lookup yields CDR1 LNHDA and CDR2 SQIVND (reference sequence). The CDR3 length is 19 residues. The ends lost 3 bases at V and 0 bases at J; junction bases unmatched: 11. DNA of the CDR3: TGTGCCAGTAGTATCCCCGACAGGGGGATCCTTGCAACTAATGAAAAACTGTTTTTT. This encodes CASSIPDRGILATNEKLFF.

V is TRBV2 and J is TRBJ2-7, with TRBD2 identical over 9 bases. CDR3 length equals 14 residues. Germline trimming cut 10 bases from V and 0 bases from J; bases unmatched to any gene: 7. The germline CDR1 and CDR2 sequences are SNHLY and FYNNEI. The CDR3 protein is CATQAGGPSYEQYF. The DNA for the CDR3 is TGTGCCACCCAAGCGGGAGGCCCCTCCTACGAGCAGTACTTC. Complete variable domain (other parts from reference TRBV2 and TRBJ2-7): EPEVTQTPSHQVTQMGQEVILRCVPISNHLYFYWYRQILGQKVEFLVSFYNNEISEKSEIFDDQFSVERPDGSNFTLKIRSTKLEDSAMYFCATQAGGPSYEQYFGPGTRLTVT.